This TCR beta chain is from a study of blood T cell repertoires in COVID-19. CDR3 length equals 14 residues. The V end was cut by 1 base, the J end by 3 bases, with 8 bases between. Germline loops: CDR1 SGHTA, CDR2 FQGTGA. In the original analysis: Nucleated cell number was recorded as an estimate derived from reference gene primer amplification. Sequencing was performed with immunoSEQ multiplex PCR; in TCRdb, only in-frame clones are kept and a portion is missing. The D gene and trimming were derived from the DNA, and the V and J assignments and clone size from that table. This table has some 90,000 clones, approximately 87% appearing once.

The chain employs TRBV7-3 and TRBJ2-3, with a tentative D call TRBD2 (5 bases). Sequencing input: peripheral blood. The TCR originated in a human donor in a cohort sampled during active COVID-19. The CDR3, as DNA: TGTGCCAGCAGCTTAAATGCGGGTACAGATACGCAGTATTTT. It codes for CASSLNAGTDTQYF.